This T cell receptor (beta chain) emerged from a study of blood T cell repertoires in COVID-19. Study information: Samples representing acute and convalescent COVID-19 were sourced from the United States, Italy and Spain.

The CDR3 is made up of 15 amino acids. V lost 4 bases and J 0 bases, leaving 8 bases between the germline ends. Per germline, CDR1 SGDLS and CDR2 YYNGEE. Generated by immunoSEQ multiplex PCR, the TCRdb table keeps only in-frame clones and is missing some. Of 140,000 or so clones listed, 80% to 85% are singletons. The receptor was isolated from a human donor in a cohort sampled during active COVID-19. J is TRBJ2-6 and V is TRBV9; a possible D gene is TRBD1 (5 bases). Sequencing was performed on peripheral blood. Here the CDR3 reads CASSTQGSGANVLTF. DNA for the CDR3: TGTGCCAGCAGCACGCAGGGCTCTGGGGCCAACGTCCTGACTTTC.